Below are 9 T cell receptor beta chains sequenced from a single sample in a study of memory CD4+ T cells and cytomegalovirus serostatus. Single viable CD3+CD4+CD8-CD45RO+ cells were sorted as the memory CD4+ T cells. Profiled with immunoSEQ multiplex PCR; TCRdb holds only in-frame clones, not every one. The repertoire includes about 56,000 clones, about four fifths of them detected once, and roughly 0.4% sits in the top ten. The source material was memory CD4+ T cells from blood. The receptors derive from an adult in good health and CMV-seronegative.

The rearrangement links TRBV4-3 to TRBJ2-2; TRBD1 matches 8 bases. Trimming at V came to 2 bases and at J to 4 bases, leaving 9 bases not matched to a gene. The CDR3 has 17 residues. Germline CDR1 and CDR2: LGHNA and YSLEER. The CDR3 region is CASSQLSQGAGTGELFF. CDR3 in DNA: TGCGCCAGCAGCCAACTGTCCCAGGGGGCAGGCACCGGGGAGCTGTTTTTT.

CDR3: CASSQDPATYNEQFF. The CDR3 nucleotides are TGTGCCAGCAGCCAAGATCCGGCGACATACAATGAGCAGTTCTTC. The chain couples TRBV4-2 to TRBJ2-1; D not resolved. Germline V gives CDR1 LGHNA, CDR2 YNFKEQ. The CDR3 totals 15 residues. The V end was cut by 0 bases, the J end by 4 bases, with 10 bases between.

The chain joins TRBV11-2 to TRBJ1-1; unclear D gene. Germline values: CDR1 SGHAT, CDR2 FQNNGV. The CDR3 is 14 residues long. V shed 1 base and J shed 1 base, with 7 bases lying between them. The CDR3 loop is CASSLVAANTEAFF. For the CDR3, the DNA is TGTGCCAGCAGCTTAGTCGCGGCGAACACTGAAGCTTTCTTT.

V gene TRBV7-2 combines with J gene TRBJ2-1, with 9 bases lining up with TRBD2. From germline, CDR1 is SGHTA and CDR2 FQGNSA. V lost 4 bases, J lost 7 bases, and 14 bases stayed unmatched. This CDR3 has 17 residues. CDR3 sequence (DNA): TGTGCCAGCAGCTCCACCTTAGGTGCGGGGGGGCGTAATGAGCAGTTCTTC. Its translation: CASSSTLGAGGRNEQFF.

This clone was recorded only once. The chain recombines TRBV7-2 with TRBJ2-7; TRBD1 is a possible D gene (8 bases). Between the trimmed V and J ends, which lost 1 base and 0 bases, there was a span of 13 bases. CDR3 size: 16 residues. The germline CDR1 and CDR2 sequences are SGHTA and FQGNSA. The CDR3 coding sequence is TGTGCCAGCAGCTTAGGGGGGGGGACAGGCTCCTACGAGCAGTACTTC. As protein: CASSLGGGTGSYEQYF.

The DNA for the CDR3 is TGTGCCACCAGCAGTTCCGGGGGGTTTGGGGCCAACGTCCTGACTTTC. Translated, it gives CATSSSGGFGANVLTF. The chain recombines TRBV15 with TRBJ2-6, with 7 bases fitting TRBD2. The germline V gene encodes CDR1 LNHNV and CDR2 YYDKDF (reference sequence). The CDR3 is 16 residues long. With 3 bases clipped from V and 3 bases from J, the junction kept 5 bases outside the gene matches.

The J gene is TRBJ2-1, the V gene TRBV4-2, with 8 bases aligning to TRBD1. The junction had 10 bases not matched to a gene; V was cut back by 4 bases and J by 8 bases. Germline CDR1 reads LGHNA; CDR2 reads YNFKEQ. CDR3 size: 15 residues. The CDR3 reads CASSPGQGASHEQFF. The CDR3 bases are TGTGCCAGCAGCCCCGGTCAGGGGGCTAGCCATGAGCAGTTCTTC.

This rearrangement joins TRBV4-3 to TRBJ2-7, with D tentatively TRBD1 (6 bases). In germline, CDR1 is LGHNA, CDR2 YSLEER. The V end was cut by 1 base, the J end by 3 bases, with 19 bases between. The CDR3 totals 17 residues. The CDR3 protein is CASSQGDLREGGYEQYF. The CDR3 DNA follows: TGCGCCAGCAGCCAAGGAGATCTGAGGGAAGGGGGCTACGAGCAGTACTTC.

This clone was seen once. Other DNA sequences of this sample code for an identical CDR3. The rearrangement uses TRBV30 and TRBJ1-5, with D possibly TRBD1 on 5 matching bases. Germline lookup yields CDR1 GTSNPN and CDR2 SVGIG (reference sequence). This CDR3 spans 14 amino acids. The germline V and J ends were trimmed by 3 bases and 0 bases, with 9 bases remaining between them. The CDR3: CAWSGGLSNQPQHF. DNA for the CDR3: TGTGCCTGGAGCGGGGGACTTAGCAATCAGCCCCAGCATTTT.